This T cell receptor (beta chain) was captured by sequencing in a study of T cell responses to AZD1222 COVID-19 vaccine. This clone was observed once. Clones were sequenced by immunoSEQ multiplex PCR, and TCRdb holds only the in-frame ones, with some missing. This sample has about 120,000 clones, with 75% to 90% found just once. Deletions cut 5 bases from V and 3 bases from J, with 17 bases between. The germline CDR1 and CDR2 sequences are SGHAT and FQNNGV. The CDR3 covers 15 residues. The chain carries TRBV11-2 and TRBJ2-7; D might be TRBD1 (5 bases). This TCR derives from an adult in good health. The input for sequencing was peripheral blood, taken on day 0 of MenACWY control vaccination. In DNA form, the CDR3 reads TGTGCCAGCAGCCCGGACCCAGGGTGGGGCTACGAGCAGTACTTC. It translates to CASSPDPGWGYEQYF.